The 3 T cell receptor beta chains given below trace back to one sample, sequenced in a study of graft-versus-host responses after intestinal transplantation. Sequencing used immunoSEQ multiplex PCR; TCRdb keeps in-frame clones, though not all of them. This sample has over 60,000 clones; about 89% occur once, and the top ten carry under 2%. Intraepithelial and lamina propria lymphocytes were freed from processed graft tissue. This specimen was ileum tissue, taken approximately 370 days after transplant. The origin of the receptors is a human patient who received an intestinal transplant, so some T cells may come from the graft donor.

Here the CDR3 reads CASSYSGIYEQYF. CDR3 bases: TGTGCCAGCAGTTACTCGGGTATTTACGAGCAGTACTTC. This sequence joins TRBV6-5 and TRBJ2-5; D remains ambiguous. The J call is doubtful: the DNA matches TRBJ2-7 better. This CDR3 is built from 13 residues. Germline V gives CDR1 MNHEY, CDR2 SVGAGI.

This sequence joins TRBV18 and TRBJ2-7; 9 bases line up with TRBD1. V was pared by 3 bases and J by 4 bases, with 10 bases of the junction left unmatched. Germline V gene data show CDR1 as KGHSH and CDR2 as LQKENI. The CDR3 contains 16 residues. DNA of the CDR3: TGTGCCAGCTCACCTGGGGTATGGGACAGGGATTACGAGCAGTACTTC. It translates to CASSPGVWDRDYEQYF.

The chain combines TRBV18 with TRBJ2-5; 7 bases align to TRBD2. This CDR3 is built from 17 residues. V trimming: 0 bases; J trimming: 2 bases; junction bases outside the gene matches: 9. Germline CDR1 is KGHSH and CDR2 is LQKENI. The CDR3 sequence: CASSPPWTREGQETQYF. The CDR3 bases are TGTGCCAGCTCACCACCGTGGACTAGAGAGGGGCAAGAGACCCAGTACTTC.